The sequence of this T cell receptor (beta chain) was determined in a study of blood T cell repertoires in COVID-19. The overall study: Acute and convalescent COVID-19 specimens originated in the United States, Italy and Spain. From T cells, B-cell-depleted T cells, or PBMCs came the material, which was cDNA or gDNA.

This clone has a single count. The ends were cut back, 5 bases at V and 0 bases at J, with 9 bases in the middle. This CDR3 contains 14 residues. Germline assignment: CDR1 SGHNT and CDR2 YENEEA. Authors' analysis steps: Nucleated cell number was recorded as an estimate derived from reference gene primer amplification. Some clones are missing from TCRdb's copy, which holds only in-frame ones; the method was immunoSEQ multiplex PCR. That table supplies the V and J calls and clone size; D and trimming were determined from the DNA. The repertoire holds around 260,000 clones, with about 86% as singletons. The chain recombines TRBV11-3 with TRBJ2-3; D gene ambiguous. Sample: peripheral blood. This clonotype originated in a man aged 18 to 30 with active or convalescent COVID-19. As DNA, the CDR3 is TGTGCCAGCAGCCCGATGAGTAGCACAGATACGCAGTATTTT. Its translation is CASSPMSSTDTQYF.